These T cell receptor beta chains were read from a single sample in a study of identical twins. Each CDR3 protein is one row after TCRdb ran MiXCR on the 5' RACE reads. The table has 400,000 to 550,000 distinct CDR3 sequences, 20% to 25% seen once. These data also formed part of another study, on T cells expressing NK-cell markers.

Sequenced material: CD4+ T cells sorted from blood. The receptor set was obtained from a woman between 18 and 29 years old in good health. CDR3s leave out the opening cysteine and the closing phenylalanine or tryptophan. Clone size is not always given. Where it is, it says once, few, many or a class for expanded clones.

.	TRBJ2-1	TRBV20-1	SALAGGFNYNEQF
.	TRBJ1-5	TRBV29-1	SVVTHSNQPQH
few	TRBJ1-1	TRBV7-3	ASSLKQILNTEAF
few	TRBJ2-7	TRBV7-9	ASSPRDNVYEQY
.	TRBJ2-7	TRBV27	ASRRDRGGGEQY
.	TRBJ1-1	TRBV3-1	ASSPRGQLNTEAF
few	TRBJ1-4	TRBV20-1	SARDWGQGAEKLF
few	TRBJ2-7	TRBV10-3	AISVTSGDYEQY
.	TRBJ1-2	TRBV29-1	SVRFGVSYGYT
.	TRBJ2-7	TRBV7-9	ASSLAQGNSEQY
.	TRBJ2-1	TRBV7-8	ASSPGGRTNNEQF
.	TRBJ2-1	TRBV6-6	ASSFLAENEQF
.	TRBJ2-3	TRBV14	ASSQATLSDTQY
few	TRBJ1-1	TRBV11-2	ASSLDLQTEAF
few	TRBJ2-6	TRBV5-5	ASSTRPGLSSGANVLT
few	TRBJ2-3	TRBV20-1	SAWKVGATDTQY
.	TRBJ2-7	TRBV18	ASTGGSYEQY
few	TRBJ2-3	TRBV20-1	SARDGGTGKADTQY
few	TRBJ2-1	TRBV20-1	SAQRPSGGAGTEQF
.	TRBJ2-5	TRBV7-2	ASSLEVQETQY
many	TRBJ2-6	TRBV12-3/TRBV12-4	ASSLVIHSGANVLT
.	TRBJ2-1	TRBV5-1	ASSLVGREGQDEQF
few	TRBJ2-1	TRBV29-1	SVEQDSYNEQF
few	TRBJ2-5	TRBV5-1	ASSLVRQGSSTGPETQY
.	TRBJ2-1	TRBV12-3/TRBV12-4	ASSFRASGSNEQF
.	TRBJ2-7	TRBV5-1	ASSLRGRAGGYEQY
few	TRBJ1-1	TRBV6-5	ASSYPSGERGSTEAF
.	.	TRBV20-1	SARGAGRGPGAQH
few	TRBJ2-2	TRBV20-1	SARATGELF
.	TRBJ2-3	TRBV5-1	ASSSWGDTQY
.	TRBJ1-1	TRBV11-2	ASSLGVVVGTEAF
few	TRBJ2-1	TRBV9	ASSVGGGDNEQF
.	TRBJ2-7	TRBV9	ASSVATGEQY
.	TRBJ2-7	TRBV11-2	ASSFQIRTRSKRY
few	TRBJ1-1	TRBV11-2	ASSSLQGLNTEAF
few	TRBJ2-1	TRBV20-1	SAPTDSYNEQF
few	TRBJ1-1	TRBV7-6	ASSLRGAEAF